The 3 T cell receptor beta chains presented below share a single source sample, sequenced in a study of blood T cell repertoires in COVID-19. Repertoires were generated with immunoSEQ multiplex PCR, while TCRdb's copy carries only in-frame clones and drops some. The sample shows about 210,000 clones, 75% to 85% of them seen only once. What was sequenced was peripheral blood. These TCRs come from a man between 50 and 59 years old with active or convalescent COVID-19.

The chain carries TRBV4-1 and TRBJ1-5; 7 bases map to TRBD1. J lost 0 bases, V lost 4 bases, and 9 bases had no gene match. The CDR3 spans 17 residues. Looked up from germline, CDR1 is MGHRA and CDR2 is YSYEKL. The CDR3 reads CASSPKTGTYSNQPQHF. The DNA of the CDR3 is TGCGCCAGCAGCCCGAAGACAGGGACCTATAGCAATCAGCCCCAGCATTTT.

The rearrangement links TRBV6-6 to TRBJ1-2, with TRBD1 matching over 9 bases. CDR1 is MNHNY and CDR2 is SVGAGI in the germline V gene (reference sequence). V lost 5 bases, J lost 4 bases, and 8 bases stayed unmatched. This CDR3 contains 15 residues. The DNA of the CDR3 is TGTGCCAGCAGTCACCGGGACAGGGTGGGCTATGGCTACACCTTC. This sequence encodes CASSHRDRVGYGYTF.

The chain has TRBV9 and TRBJ1-4; D is unresolved. V dropped 3 bases and J dropped 4 bases, with 10 bases sitting between them. This CDR3 is built from 14 residues. Per germline, CDR1 SGDLS and CDR2 YYNGEE. In DNA, the CDR3 is TGTGCCAGCAGCGCCCCAGGCCTTAATGAAAAACTGTTTTTT. Protein sequence: CASSAPGLNEKLFF.